These 26 T cell receptor beta chains were sequenced from one sample in a study of cytomegalovirus exposure and HLA in healthy donors. The PCR had 60 Vbeta and 13 Jbeta primers. The data were produced by immunoSEQ multiplex PCR, yet TCRdb's version contains in-frame clones alone and is incomplete. The profile shows tens of thousands of clones, 81% of them singletons. Material: PBMCs. All receptors come from a girl aged 2 to 10 in good health and CMV-seropositive.

This clone was counted only a few times. V usage is TRBV30 and J usage is TRBJ1-4; TRBD1 is a possible D gene (6 bases). Trimming removed 8 bases from V and 7 bases from J, with 17 bases in between. CDR1 is GTSNPN, CDR2 SVGIG, per germline (reference sequence). The CDR3 spans 13 residues. CDR3: CAGLPGVSEKLFF. Written as DNA, the CDR3 is TGTGCCGGCCTCCCAGGGGTTTCTGAAAAACTGTTTTTT.

V gene TRBV15 combines with J gene TRBJ2-5, with TRBD2 matching over 10 bases. CDR1 LNHNV and CDR2 YYDKDF come from the germline V gene (reference sequence). With 3 bases clipped from V and 5 bases from J, the junction kept 6 bases outside the gene matches. The CDR3 consists of 15 residues. The CDR3 region is CATSSDVAGGETQYF. The DNA for the CDR3 is TGTGCCACCAGCAGTGATGTAGCGGGAGGTGAGACCCAGTACTTC.

The V and J genes are TRBV28 and TRBJ1-2, with D tentatively TRBD1 (6 bases). V gave up 7 bases and J gave up 6 bases, with 12 bases separating them. The CDR3 spans 12 residues. The germline CDR1 and CDR2 sequences are MDHEN and SYDVKM. The CDR3 loop reads CASNHNRDGYTF. For the CDR3, the DNA is TGTGCCAGCAACCACAACAGGGATGGCTACACCTTC.

The V gene is TRBV4-1, the J gene TRBJ1-1; D gene unclear. Trimming stripped 1 base from V and 0 bases from J, with 3 bases between. Germline V gene lookup returns CDR1 MGHRA and CDR2 YSYEKL. The CDR3 has 13 amino acids. CDR3 DNA sequence: TGCGCCAGCAGCCAAGTTATGAACACTGAAGCTTTCTTT. Its protein is CASSQVMNTEAFF.

V usage is TRBV6-6 and J usage is TRBJ2-7; D is possibly TRBD2 (5 bases). The V end lost 0 bases, the J end lost 5 bases, and 11 bases lay between the germline ends. The CDR3 covers 14 residues. Germline V CDR1 and CDR2: MNHNY, SVGAGI (reference sequence). In DNA, the CDR3 is TGTGCCAGCAGTTACTCCGAGACTACGAACGAGCAGTACTTC. Translating it yields CASSYSETTNEQYF.

This sequence joins TRBV10-3 and TRBJ1-1; D unresolved. Germline-derived CDR1 and CDR2 are ENHRY and SYGVKD. Trimming pared 5 bases from V and 0 bases from J, leaving 13 bases between. The CDR3 contains 15 residues. The CDR3 loop reads CAISPRGSMNTEAFF. Here the CDR3 DNA reads TGTGCCATCAGTCCCAGAGGGTCCATGAACACTGAAGCTTTCTTT.

The chain is built from TRBV7-9 and TRBJ1-5, with 9 bases matching TRBD1. CDR3 length equals 16 residues. V shed 4 bases and J 0 bases; nucleotides not matched to a gene: 4. The germline V gene encodes CDR1 SEHNR and CDR2 FQNEAQ (reference sequence). The CDR3 DNA is TGTGCCAGCAGCTCACCGACAGGGGGTAGCAATCAGCCCCAGCATTTT. The encoded protein is CASSSPTGGSNQPQHF.

The CDR3 DNA reads TGCAGTGCCTCCCCGTTTTTCGAAGCTTTCTTT. This sequence encodes CSASPFFEAFF. This sequence joins TRBV20-1 and TRBJ1-1; D is unresolved. V was pared by 6 bases and J by 8 bases, with 13 bases between. The CDR3 length is 11 residues. Per germline, CDR1 DFQATT and CDR2 SNEGSKA (reference sequence).

This chain links TRBV9 with TRBJ1-1; D unresolved. Per germline, CDR1 SGDLS and CDR2 YYNGEE. This CDR3 contains 14 residues. The V end was cut by 0 bases, the J end by 4 bases, with 10 bases between. In DNA form, the CDR3 reads TGTGCCAGCAGCGTAGGGGAGGTTGGCACTGAAGCTTTCTTT. As protein: CASSVGEVGTEAFF.

The chain joins TRBV2 to TRBJ2-3, with D maybe TRBD2 (6 bases). From germline, CDR1 is SNHLY and CDR2 FYNNEI. The CDR3 runs to 15 residues. The germline V and J ends were trimmed by 3 bases and 0 bases, with 10 bases remaining between them. CDR3 protein: CASSEEGTSTDTQYF. CDR3 coding DNA: TGTGCCAGCAGTGAGGAAGGGACTAGCACAGATACGCAGTATTTT.

CDR3 region: CSVSRGSGNTEAFF. As DNA, the CDR3 is TGCAGCGTTTCCAGGGGGTCGGGGAACACTGAAGCTTTCTTT. This chain uses TRBV29-1 with TRBJ1-1; 7 bases align to TRBD1. In germline, CDR1 is SQVTM, CDR2 ANQGSEA. The CDR3 is 14 residues long. V lost 5 bases and J lost 1; bases outside the gene matches: 7.

This clone has just a few counts. The chain joins TRBV7-2 to TRBJ2-7; 7 positions match TRBD2. This CDR3 has 13 residues. Germline trimming cut 6 bases from V and 1 base from J; bases unmatched to any gene: 3. The germline gives CDR1 SGHTA, CDR2 FQGNSA. DNA of the CDR3: TGTGCCAGCAGTTCTAGCGGATCCTACGAGCAGTACTTC. Protein sequence: CASSSSGSYEQYF.

The chain links TRBV27 to TRBJ2-7; TRBD1 agrees at 9 bases. The V segment lost 8 bases and the J segment 3 bases; nucleotides outside the gene matches: 8. The CDR3 is 14 residues long. Germline assignment: CDR1 MNHEY and CDR2 SMNVEV (reference sequence). The CDR3 DNA reads as TGTGCCAGCGGCACCGAGGACAGGGGCTACGAGCAGTACTTC. Its translation: CASGTEDRGYEQYF.

The V call is TRBV5-4, the J call TRBJ1-2; possibly TRBD1 for D (6 bases). The CDR3 is 15 amino acids. Trimming removed 4 bases from V and 8 bases from J, with 21 bases in between. Germline lookup yields CDR1 SGHNT and CDR2 YYREEE (reference sequence). CDR3 sequence: CASSPRDTGPRGYTF. Written as DNA, the CDR3 is TGTGCCAGCAGCCCACGAGACACAGGGCCCCGGGGCTACACCTTC.

The chain combines TRBV6-5 with TRBJ2-7, with a possible D match to TRBD2 (6 bases). V lost 4 bases, J lost 6 bases, and 16 bases lay in between. The CDR3 covers 14 residues. Germline-derived CDR1 and CDR2 are MNHEY and SVGAGI. The CDR3 region has the DNA TGTGCCAGCAGTTTCGGGACTCTCCATGTCGAGCAGTACTTC. Translating it yields CASSFGTLHVEQYF.

The V and J genes are TRBV25-1 and TRBJ1-4; 9 bases align to TRBD1. Per germline, CDR1 MGHDK and CDR2 SYGVNS. The ends lost 2 bases at V and 8 bases at J; junction bases unmatched: 9. This CDR3 comprises 16 residues. Here the CDR3 DNA reads TGTGCCAGCAGTGAAACAGACGGGACAGGGTTGGAAAAACTGTTTTTT. Translating gives CASSETDGTGLEKLFF.

CDR3 protein: CASSVTAGVYEQYF. CDR3 sequence (DNA): TGTGCCAGCAGCGTAACGGCAGGCGTCTACGAGCAGTACTTC. The chain carries TRBV9 and TRBJ2-7; D is undetermined. The CDR3 has 14 residues. CDR1 and CDR2 (germline): SGDLS, YYNGEE. With 1 base removed from V and 3 bases from J, the gap between germline ends came to 11 bases. The complete variable domain, with remaining parts taken from reference TRBV9 and TRBJ2-7, reads DSGVTQTPKHLITATGQRVTLRCSPRSGDLSVYWYQQSLDQGLQFLIQYYNGEERAKGNILERFSAQQFPDLHSELNLSSLELGDSALYFCASSVTAGVYEQYFGPGTRLTVT.

This clone has a single count. This chain joins TRBV30 and TRBJ1-1, with a tentative D call TRBD1 (5 bases). Germline loops: CDR1 GTSNPN, CDR2 SVGIG (reference sequence). This CDR3 has 14 amino acids. Trimming took off 5 bases at V and 3 bases at J, with 16 bases between the two ends. CDR3 nucleotides: TGTGCCTGGGGAAATCGGGGGAACGACACTGAAGCTTTCTTT. This codes for CAWGNRGNDTEAFF.

The genes are TRBV5-4 and TRBJ1-5, with TRBD1 identical over 10 bases. Germline loops: CDR1 SGHNT, CDR2 YYREEE (reference sequence). Unmatched junction bases numbered 13, after V lost 4 bases and J lost 9 bases. The length of the CDR3 is 16 residues. In DNA, the CDR3 is TGTGCCAGCAGCAATCGACAGGGGGCCTCGGTAGGGCCCCAGCATTTT. Protein product: CASSNRQGASVGPQHF.

The V and J genes are TRBV18 and TRBJ2-7, with a weak D call TRBD2 (6 bases). CDR3 size: 13 residues. Germline-derived CDR1 and CDR2 are KGHSH and LQKENI. V was cut by 2 bases and J by 3 bases, with 8 bases left in between. This CDR3 is CASSPAGSYEQYF. The CDR3 DNA sequence: TGTGCCAGCTCACCAGCCGGGAGCTACGAGCAGTACTTC.

The V and J genes are TRBV7-9 and TRBJ1-4, with TRBD1 matching over 7 bases. The CDR3 covers 15 residues. The germline V gene has CDR1 SEHNR and CDR2 FQNEAQ (reference sequence). The V segment lost 2 bases and the J segment 4 bases; nucleotides outside the gene matches: 4. The CDR3 coding sequence is TGTGCCAGCAGCTTATACCGGGACAGTAATGAAAAACTGTTTTTT. It encodes CASSLYRDSNEKLFF.

The chain uses TRBV4-1 and TRBJ2-1, with D tentatively TRBD2 (6 bases). CDR3 size: 16 residues. In germline, CDR1 is MGHRA, CDR2 YSYEKL. The germline V and J ends were trimmed by 4 bases and 2 bases, with 15 bases remaining between them. For the CDR3, the DNA is TGCGCCAGCAGCCCCTTTAGCGGCCCGCCCTACAATGAGCAGTTCTTC. This sequence encodes CASSPFSGPPYNEQFF.

The chain uses TRBV5-1 and TRBJ2-7; 7 bases are a match to TRBD1. There are 14 residues in the CDR3. Trimming cost V 5 bases and J 5 bases; bases outside gene matches: 10. CDR1 is SGHRS and CDR2 is YFSETQ in the germline V gene. The CDR3 spells CASSEPGGYHEQYF. The DNA of the CDR3 is TGCGCCAGCAGTGAGCCAGGGGGTTACCACGAGCAGTACTTC.

V gene TRBV2 combines with J gene TRBJ2-5; 9 bases fit TRBD1. The germline V gene encodes CDR1 SNHLY and CDR2 FYNNEI. This CDR3 has 14 amino acids. With 7 bases clipped from V and 3 bases from J, the junction kept 6 bases outside the gene matches. The CDR3 DNA is TGTGCCAGCAACTGGGACAGGGACGAAGAGACCCAGTACTTC. Its translation: CASNWDRDEETQYF. Drawing the rest from reference TRBV2 and TRBJ2-5, the complete variable domain is EPEVTQTPSHQVTQMGQEVILRCVPISNHLYFYWYRQILGQKVEFLVSFYNNEISEKSEIFDDQFSVERPDGSNFTLKIRSTKLEDSAMYFCASNWDRDEETQYFGPGTRLLVL.

The chain employs TRBV28 and TRBJ2-1, with 9 nucleotides matching TRBD2. The ends lost 3 bases at V and 8 bases at J; junction bases unmatched: 8. CDR1 MDHEN and CDR2 SYDVKM come from the germline V gene. There are 15 residues in the CDR3. The CDR3 region is CASSFGTSSGDEQFF. CDR3 bases: TGTGCCAGCAGTTTCGGGACTAGCTCGGGCGATGAGCAGTTCTTC.

The chain links TRBV10-3 to TRBJ2-1, with 8 bases fitting TRBD2. The V gene's germline CDR1 is ENHRY and CDR2 SYGVKD. Trimming at V came to 3 bases and at J to 7 bases, leaving 8 bases not matched to a gene. This CDR3 has 15 residues. The CDR3 nucleotides read TGTGCCATCAGTGATTTACGGGAGGGCCAGAATGAGCAGTTCTTC. It encodes CAISDLREGQNEQFF.